Following are 6 T cell receptor beta chains from one sample sequenced in a study of T cells in pancreatic ductal adenocarcinoma. TCRdb keeps only in-frame clones here, not all; method: immunoSEQ multiplex PCR. The sample contains around 10,000 clones, about 64% of which appear only once. Selected pancreatic ductal adenocarcinoma patients had undergone surgery without neoadjuvant therapy. Sequencing was performed on pancreatic tumor tissue. These receptors were taken from a human donor with pancreatic ductal adenocarcinoma.

The chain employs TRBV7-8 and TRBJ2-1; 10 nucleotides agree with TRBD2. Germline assignment: CDR1 SGHVS and CDR2 FQNEAQ. The CDR3 consists of 18 residues. V lost 1 base to trimming and J lost 10 bases; unmatched junction nucleotides: 16. In nucleotides, the CDR3 is TGTGCCAGCAGCTTAGGACCTTCGGGGAGCGGGGGGGGATTGGAGCAGTTCTTC. The encoded protein is CASSLGPSGSGGGLEQFF.

The chain carries TRBV11-2 and TRBJ2-2; TRBD2 might be the D (6 bases). CDR3 size: 15 residues. With 4 bases removed from V and 2 bases from J, the gap between germline ends came to 11 bases. CDR1 SGHAT and CDR2 FQNNGV come from the germline V gene. CDR3 residues: CASSWRGPNTGELFF. The DNA for the CDR3 is TGTGCCAGCAGCTGGAGGGGACCAAACACCGGGGAGCTGTTTTTT.

The V and J genes are TRBV11-2 and TRBJ2-7; D may match TRBD1 or TRBD2 (6 bases each). This CDR3 has 14 amino acids. Germline CDR1 is SGHAT and CDR2 is FQNNGV. Trimming removed 3 bases from V and 6 bases from J, with 15 bases in between. The CDR3 spells CASSFVEEGVEQYF. The CDR3 region has the DNA TGTGCCAGCAGCTTTGTGGAGGAGGGGGTCGAGCAGTACTTC.

The chain links TRBV15 to TRBJ1-5; D gene ambiguous. In germline, CDR1 is LNHNV, CDR2 YYDKDF (reference sequence). This CDR3 is built from 15 residues. Trimming stripped 0 bases from V and 4 bases from J, with 10 bases between. The CDR3 region has the DNA TGTGCCACCAGCAGAGAGGGCACGATGAATCAGCCCCAGCATTTT. It translates to CATSREGTMNQPQHF.

This clone was observed a handful of times. This chain uses TRBV5-5 with TRBJ1-1; weak D call: TRBD1 (5 bases). CDR1 is SGHKS, CDR2 YYEKEE, per germline (reference sequence). CDR3 size: 14 residues. Trimming cost V 0 bases and J 3 bases, with 9 bases left between them. As DNA, the CDR3 is TGTGCCAGCAGCTTGGTGAGGGGAGACACTGAAGCTTTCTTT. It yields the protein CASSLVRGDTEAFF.

V and J are TRBV2 and TRBJ2-7; a weak D match, TRBD1 (5 bases). V lost 7 bases to trimming and J lost 7 bases, with 17 bases between them. The V gene's germline CDR1 is SNHLY and CDR2 FYNNEI. CDR3 length: 13 amino acids. CDR3 region: CASKAAHQGEQYF. CDR3 bases: TGTGCCAGCAAGGCCGCCCATCAGGGAGAGCAGTACTTC. Combining the CDR3 with reference TRBV2 and TRBJ2-7 gives the whole variable domain EPEVTQTPSHQVTQMGQEVILRCVPISNHLYFYWYRQILGQKVEFLVSFYNNEISEKSEIFDDQFSVERPDGSNFTLKIRSTKLEDSAMYFCASKAAHQGEQYFGPGTRLTVT.